Each of the 4 T cell receptor beta chains below was sequenced from the same sample in a study of T cell changes during pregnancy in multiple sclerosis. Sequencing used immunoSEQ multiplex PCR; TCRdb keeps in-frame clones, though not all of them. The sample records fewer than 70,000 clones, approximately 90% being singletons. The sequencing used peripheral blood, collected in the third trimester of pregnancy. These receptors were collected from a female donor with multiple sclerosis, enrolled in a pregnancy study.

This chain joins TRBV11-2 and TRBJ1-2; the match to TRBD1 covers 8 bases. Germline lookup yields CDR1 SGHAT and CDR2 FQNNGV. V gave up 3 bases and J gave up 0 bases; unmatched junction bases: 6. The CDR3 is 16 residues long. The CDR3 sequence: CASSFFPGGANYGYTF. The CDR3 bases are TGTGCCAGCAGCTTCTTTCCAGGGGGCGCTAACTATGGCTACACCTTC.

The chain links TRBV11-3 to TRBJ1-1, with unresolved D. The germline V and J ends were trimmed by 1 base and 3 bases, with 6 bases remaining between them. The CDR3 is 13 residues long. Germline V gives CDR1 SGHNT, CDR2 YENEEA. CDR3 loop: CASSLAPDTEAFF. The CDR3 DNA reads as TGTGCCAGCAGCTTAGCGCCGGACACTGAAGCTTTCTTT.

J is TRBJ2-2 and V is TRBV7-8, with a possible D match to TRBD2 (6 bases). CDR1 and CDR2 (germline): SGHVS, FQNEAQ. V lost 5 bases, J lost 3 bases, and 10 bases lay in between. CDR3 length equals 14 residues. Here the CDR3 DNA reads TGTGCCAGCAGCCGAGGAGGGGACACCGGGGAGCTGTTTTTT. Amino acid sequence: CASSRGGDTGELFF.

V and J are TRBV14 and TRBJ1-5; D might be TRBD1 (5 bases). There are 14 residues in the CDR3. V shed 2 bases and J shed 4 bases, with 9 bases lying between them. The V gene's germline CDR1 is SGHDN and CDR2 FVKESK. The CDR3 bases are TGTGCCAGCAGCCAACAGGGTGGTAATCAGCCCCAGCATTTT. Translated: CASSQQGGNQPQHF. Full variable domain (outside the CDR3, taken from reference TRBV14 and TRBJ1-5): EAGVTQFPSHSVIEKGQTVTLRCDPISGHDNLYWYRRVMGKEIKFLLHFVKESKQDESGMPNNRFLAERTGGTYSTLKVQPAELEDSGVYFCASSQQGGNQPQHFGDGTRLSIL.